This T cell receptor beta chain originates from a study of PD-1 blockade in classical Hodgkin lymphoma. Patients all relapsed after autologous stem cell transplantation, and there was variation in brentuximab vedotin exposure. Repertoires were generated with immunoSEQ multiplex PCR, while TCRdb's copy carries only in-frame clones and drops some. The sample shows about 90,000 clones, 80% to 90% of them seen only once. Germline V lookup: CDR1 LNHNV, CDR2 YYDKDF (reference sequence). The V end was cut by 0 bases, the J end by 2 bases, with 10 bases between. The CDR3 is 16 residues long. The material sequenced was peripheral blood mononuclear cells (PBMCs), taken before the second cycle of nivolumab. The chain employs TRBV15 and TRBJ2-2, with D perhaps given as TRBD1 or TRBD2 (5 bases each). The clonotype was recovered from a human donor with classical Hodgkin lymphoma. CDR3 sequence reads: CATSRDRGRNTGELFF. The CDR3 DNA reads TGTGCCACCAGCAGAGATCGGGGCAGAAACACCGGGGAGCTGTTTTTT. Full variable domain (outside the CDR3, taken from reference TRBV15 and TRBJ2-2): DAMVIQNPRYQVTQFGKPVTLSCSQTLNHNVMYWYQQKSSQAPKLLFHYYDKDFNNEADTPDNFQSRRPNTSFCFLDIRSPGLGDTAMYLCATSRDRGRNTGELFFGEGSRLTVL.